This entry describes one T cell receptor beta chain. The CDR3 runs to 15 residues. The V gene's germline CDR1 is SEHNR and CDR2 FQNEAQ (reference sequence). V gave up 3 bases and J gave up 0 bases, with 11 bases separating them. TCRdb re-called the RT-PCR reads with MiXCR, one entry per CDR3 protein. Among just under 550,000 distinct CDR3 sequences, approximately 20% were seen once, and the ten largest hold 2.8%. The data stem from a study of response to subunit inactivated influenza vaccine. The sample also formed part of further work on T cells expressing NK-cell markers. From that paper: UMI-tagged 5'RACE template switching yielded the TCR beta cDNA. Out of eight donors sequenced, seven tested HCMV-seropositive and the remaining one seronegative. In several donors, dominant clonotypes made up roughly 28.3-65% of CD3+CD56-NKG2C+ cells.

The receptor was derived from a man aged 50-59 years who received an inactivated influenza vaccine. The material was CD4+ T cells sorted from PBMCs, obtained roughly 13 days after vaccination. The chain combines TRBV7-9 with TRBJ1-1, with TRBD1 as a possible D gene (6 bases). The CDR3 sequence is CASSLGGRLNTEAFF. Written as DNA, the CDR3 is TGTGCCAGCAGCTTGGGGGGCCGTTTGAACACTGAAGCTTTCTTT.